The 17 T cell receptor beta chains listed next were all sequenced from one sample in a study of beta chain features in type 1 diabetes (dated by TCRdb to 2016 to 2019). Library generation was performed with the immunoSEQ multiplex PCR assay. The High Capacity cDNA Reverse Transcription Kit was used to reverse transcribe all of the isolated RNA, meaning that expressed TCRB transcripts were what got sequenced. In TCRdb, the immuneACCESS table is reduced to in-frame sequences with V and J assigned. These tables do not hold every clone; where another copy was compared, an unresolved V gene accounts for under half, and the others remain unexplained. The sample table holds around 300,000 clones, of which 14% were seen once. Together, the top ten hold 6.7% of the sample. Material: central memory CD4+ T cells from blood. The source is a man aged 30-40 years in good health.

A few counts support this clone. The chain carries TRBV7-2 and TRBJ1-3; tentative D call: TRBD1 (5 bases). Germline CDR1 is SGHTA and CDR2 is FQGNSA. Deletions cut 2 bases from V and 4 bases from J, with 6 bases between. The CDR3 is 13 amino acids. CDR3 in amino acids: CASSLRQGNTIYF. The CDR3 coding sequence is TGTGCCAGCAGCTTACGACAGGGAAACACCATATATTTT.

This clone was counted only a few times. CDR3: CASSHPRDAEVGTQYF. For the CDR3, the DNA is TGTGCCAGCAGCCACCCGAGGGATGCGGAGGTGGGGACCCAGTACTTC. The V gene is TRBV5-4, the J gene TRBJ2-5, with a weak D call TRBD2 (5 bases). V was shortened by 4 bases and J by 7 bases, with 23 bases between the two germline ends. The CDR3 covers 16 residues. Germline CDR1 is SGHNT and CDR2 is YYREEE (reference sequence).

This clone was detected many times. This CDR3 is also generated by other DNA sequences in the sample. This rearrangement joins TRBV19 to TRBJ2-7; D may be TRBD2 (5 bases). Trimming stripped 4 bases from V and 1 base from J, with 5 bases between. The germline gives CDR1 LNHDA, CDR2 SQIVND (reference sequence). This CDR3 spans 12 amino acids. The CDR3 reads CASSTGSYEQYF. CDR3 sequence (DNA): TGTGCCAGTAGTACGGGGTCCTACGAGCAGTACTTC.

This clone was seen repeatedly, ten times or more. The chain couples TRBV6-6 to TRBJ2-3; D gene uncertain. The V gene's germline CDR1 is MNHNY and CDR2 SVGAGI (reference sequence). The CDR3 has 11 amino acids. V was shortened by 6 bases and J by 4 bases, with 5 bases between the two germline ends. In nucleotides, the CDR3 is TGTGCCAGCAGCACAGCAGATACGCAGTATTTT. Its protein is CASSTADTQYF.

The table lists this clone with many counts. The CDR3 spells CASSKVNTEAFF. Here the CDR3 DNA reads TGTGCCAGCAGCAAAGTGAACACTGAAGCTTTCTTT. The chain has TRBV9 and TRBJ1-1; D not certain. V gave up 4 bases and J gave up 0 bases, with 4 bases separating them. The CDR3 loop spans 12 amino acids. Per germline, CDR1 SGDLS and CDR2 YYNGEE. Full variable domain (outside the CDR3, taken from reference TRBV9 and TRBJ1-1): DSGVTQTPKHLITATGQRVTLRCSPRSGDLSVYWYQQSLDQGLQFLIQYYNGEERAKGNILERFSAQQFPDLHSELNLSSLELGDSALYFCASSKVNTEAFFGQGTRLTVV.

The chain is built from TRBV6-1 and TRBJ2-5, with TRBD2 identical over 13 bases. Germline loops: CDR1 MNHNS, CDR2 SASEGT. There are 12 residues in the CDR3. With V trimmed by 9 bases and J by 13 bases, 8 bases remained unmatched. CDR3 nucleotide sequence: TGTGCCAGTGAGACTAGCGGGAGGACCTTGTACTTC. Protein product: CASETSGRTLYF.

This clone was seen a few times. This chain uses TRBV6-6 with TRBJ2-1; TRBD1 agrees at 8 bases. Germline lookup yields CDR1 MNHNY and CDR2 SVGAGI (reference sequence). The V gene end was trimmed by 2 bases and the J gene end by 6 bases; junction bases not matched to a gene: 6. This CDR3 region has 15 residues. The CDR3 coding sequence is TGTGCCAGCAGTTACGTTAGGCAGGGGGCCAATGAGCAGTTCTTC. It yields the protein CASSYVRQGANEQFF.

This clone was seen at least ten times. The DNA of the CDR3 is TGTGCCAGCTCATCGCTAGGGTATGAGCAGTTCTTC. Amino acids: CASSSLGYEQFF. The chain employs TRBV18 and TRBJ2-1; D not certain. V gave up 5 bases and J gave up 8 bases, with 10 bases separating them. Germline loops: CDR1 KGHSH, CDR2 LQKENI. The CDR3 spans 12 residues.

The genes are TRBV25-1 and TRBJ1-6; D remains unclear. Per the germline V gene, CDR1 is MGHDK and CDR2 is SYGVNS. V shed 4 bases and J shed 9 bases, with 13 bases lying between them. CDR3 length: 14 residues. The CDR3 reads CASSGTVSTSPLHF. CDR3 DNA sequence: TGTGCCAGCAGTGGGACGGTGAGCACTTCACCCCTCCACTTT.

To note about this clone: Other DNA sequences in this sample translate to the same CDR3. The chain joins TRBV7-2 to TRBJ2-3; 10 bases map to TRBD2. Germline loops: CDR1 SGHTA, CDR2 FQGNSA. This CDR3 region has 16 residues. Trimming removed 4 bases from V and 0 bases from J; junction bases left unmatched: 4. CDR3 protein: CASSSIAGGSTDTQYF. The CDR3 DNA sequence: TGTGCCAGCAGCTCCATAGCGGGGGGCAGCACAGATACGCAGTATTTT.

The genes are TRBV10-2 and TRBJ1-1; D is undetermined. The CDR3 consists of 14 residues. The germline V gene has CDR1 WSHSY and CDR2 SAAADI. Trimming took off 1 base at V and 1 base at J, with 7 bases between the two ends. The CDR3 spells CASSEWGSNTEAFF. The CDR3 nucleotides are TGCGCCAGCAGTGAGTGGGGATCGAACACTGAAGCTTTCTTT.

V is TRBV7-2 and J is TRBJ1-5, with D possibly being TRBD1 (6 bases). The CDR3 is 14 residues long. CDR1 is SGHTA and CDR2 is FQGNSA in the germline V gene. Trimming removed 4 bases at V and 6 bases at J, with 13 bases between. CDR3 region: CASSSTGMGQPQHF. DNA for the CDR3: TGTGCCAGCAGCTCAACAGGGATGGGTCAGCCCCAGCATTTT.

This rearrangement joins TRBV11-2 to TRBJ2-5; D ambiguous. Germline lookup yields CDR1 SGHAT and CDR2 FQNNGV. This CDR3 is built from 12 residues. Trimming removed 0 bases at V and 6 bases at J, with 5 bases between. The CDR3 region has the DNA TGTGCCAGCAGCTTAGATGGTCAGACCCAGTACTTC. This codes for CASSLDGQTQYF.

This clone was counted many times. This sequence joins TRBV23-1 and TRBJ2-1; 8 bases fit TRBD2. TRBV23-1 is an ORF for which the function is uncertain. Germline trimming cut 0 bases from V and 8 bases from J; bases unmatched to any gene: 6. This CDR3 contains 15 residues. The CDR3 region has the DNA TGCGCCAGCAGTCAATCACGCGGGAGGAGACATGAGCAGTTCTTC. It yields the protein CASSQSRGRRHEQFF.

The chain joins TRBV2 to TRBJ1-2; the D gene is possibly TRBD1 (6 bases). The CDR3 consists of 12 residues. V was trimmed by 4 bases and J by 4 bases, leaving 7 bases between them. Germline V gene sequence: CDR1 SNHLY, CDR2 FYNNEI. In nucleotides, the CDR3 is TGTGCCAGCAGTGGGGACACCTATGGCTACACCTTC. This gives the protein CASSGDTYGYTF.

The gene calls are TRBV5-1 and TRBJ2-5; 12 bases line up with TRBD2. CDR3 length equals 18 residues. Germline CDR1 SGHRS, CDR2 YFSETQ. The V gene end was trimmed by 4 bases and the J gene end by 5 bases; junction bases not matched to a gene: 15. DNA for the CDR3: TGCGCCAGCAGCCTCCAATTTGCTAGCGGGAGGGCCGGGGAGACCCAGTACTTC. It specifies CASSLQFASGRAGETQYF. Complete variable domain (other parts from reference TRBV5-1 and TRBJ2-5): KAGVTQTPRYLIKTRGQQVTLSCSPISGHRSVSWYQQTPGQGLQFLFEYFSETQRNKGNFPGRFSGRQFSNSRSEMNVSTLELGDSALYLCASSLQFASGRAGETQYFGPGTRLLVL.

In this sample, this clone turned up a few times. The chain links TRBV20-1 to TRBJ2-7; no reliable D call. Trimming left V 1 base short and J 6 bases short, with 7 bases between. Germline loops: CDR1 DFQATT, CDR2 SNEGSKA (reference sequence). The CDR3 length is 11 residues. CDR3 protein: CSARVAAEQYF. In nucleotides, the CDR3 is TGCAGTGCTAGAGTGGCTGCCGAGCAGTACTTC.